This TCR beta chain was captured in a study of T cell responses to AZD1222 COVID-19 vaccine. Worth noting for this clone: Antigen unknown.

Germline V gene data show CDR1 as KGHSH and CDR2 as LQKENI. Deletions cut 2 bases from V and 8 bases from J, with 12 bases between. CDR3 length: 14 amino acids. Study results and caveats: Seropositive status at baseline applied to only 5 or 6 AZD1222 recipients. Spike-specific TCR breadth and depth both grew after two AZD1222 doses. Reports say nearly half of spike-specific TCRs go after unmutated variant regions.

Second-dose timings of about 4 or about 12 weeks were pooled. Assay: immunoSEQ multiplex PCR; the TCRdb copy retains only in-frame clones and omits some. The table has more than 95,000 clones, roughly nine tenths seen once. The V call is TRBV18, the J call TRBJ1-4, with unresolved D. The sample consisted of peripheral blood, taken 28 days after the second AZD1222 dose. The receptor was isolated from an adult who received the AZD1222 COVID-19 vaccine. CDR3 in DNA: TGTGCCAGCTCACCAAATAATGGGAAGGAAAAACTGTTTTTT. It specifies CASSPNNGKEKLFF. The full variable domain, completed using reference TRBV18 and TRBJ1-4, is NAGVMQNPRHLVRRRGQEARLRCSPMKGHSHVYWYRQLPEEGLKFMVYLQKENIIDESGMPKERFSAEFPKEGPSILRIQQVVRGDSAAYFCASSPNNGKEKLFFGSGTQLSVL.